Below, 2 T cell receptor beta chains from the same sample are listed, as sequenced in a study of blood T cell repertoires in COVID-19. Data came from immunoSEQ multiplex PCR; TCRdb stores just in-frame clones and leaves some out. Of about 120,000 clones listed, just under 90% are singletons. The sample consisted of peripheral blood. Receptors originate from a woman aged 45-60 years with acute or convalescent COVID-19.

V is TRBV10-1 and J is TRBJ2-7; no definite D call. This CDR3 spans 13 amino acids. V lost 10 bases and J 7 bases, leaving 20 bases between the germline ends. Germline assignment: CDR1 WNHNN and CDR2 SYGVQD (reference sequence). The CDR3 protein is CAKGITPEWEQYF. CDR3 coding DNA: TGCGCCAAAGGAATCACTCCGGAGTGGGAGCAGTACTTC.

The chain joins TRBV6-1 to TRBJ2-1, with TRBD2 identical over 15 bases. Germline V gene sequence: CDR1 MNHNS, CDR2 SASEGT. J lost 3 bases, V lost 4 bases, and 13 bases had no gene match. There are 20 residues in the CDR3. The CDR3 spells CASSGVGTSGRFGLYNEQFF. CDR3 DNA: TGTGCCAGCAGTGGGGTGGGGACTAGCGGGAGGTTCGGGCTCTACAATGAGCAGTTCTTC.